This is a list of T cell receptor beta chains from one sample in a study of response to subunit inactivated influenza vaccine. MiXCR was run by TCRdb on the RT-PCR reads, yielding one entry per CDR3 protein. The sample carries 650,000 or so distinct CDR3 sequences, around 15% recorded once. The sample in question was PBMCs from blood, obtained around 15 days before vaccination. The receptor set was obtained from a man in his forties or fifties who received an inactivated influenza vaccine. Each CDR3 is given with its conserved first and last residue. A D gene is named only where the DNA matches it firmly. Clone sizes are given selectively: once, few, many, or a class where the clone is expanded.

TRBV6-5	TRBD1	few	16	TRBJ1-2	TGTGCCAGCAGTTACGCACGACAGGGGGCCGGGTATGGCTACACCTTC	CASSYARQGAGYGYTF
TRBV28	.	many	15	TRBJ2-7	TGTGCCAGCAGGAAAAGACACAGCAGATCCTACGAGCAGTACTTC	CASRKRHSRSYEQYF
TRBV11-1	.	few	14	TRBJ2-7	TGTGCCAGCAGCCCCGGGTTGAGGGACTACGAGCAGTACTTC	CASSPGLRDYEQYF
TRBV29-1	.	few	13	TRBJ2-5	TGCAGCGTTGAATCCGGGAGTGGAGAGACCCAGTACTTC	CSVESGSGETQYF
TRBV7-9	.	few	13	TRBJ2-7	TGTGCCAGCAGCTGGCGGGACCGAGGGGGCCTGTACTTC	CASSWRDRGGLYF
TRBV5-1	TRBD1	.	16	TRBJ2-2	TGCGCCAGCAGCACAACAGGGGGACAAAACGCCGGGGAGCTGTTTTTT	CASSTTGGQNAGELFF
TRBV4-1	TRBD1	.	14	TRBJ2-5	TGCGCCAGCAGCCAAGGGGACAGGCGAGAGACCCAGTACTTC	CASSQGDRRETQYF
TRBV28	.	few	14	TRBJ2-3	TGTGCCAGCAGTTTTTTGGACAGACCCTATACGCAGTATTTT	CASSFLDRPYTQYF
TRBV5-1	TRBD1	.	15	TRBJ2-1	TGCGCCAGCAGTTGGGACAGGGGGCGGAACAATGAGCAGTTCTTC	CASSWDRGRNNEQFF
TRBV6-1	TRBD2	.	14	TRBJ2-1	TGTGCCAGCAGTGGACTAGCGGGAGTTGCTGAGCAGTTCTTC	CASSGLAGVAEQFF
TRBV12-3/TRBV12-4	.	.	12	TRBJ2-7	TGTGCCAGCAGTTTCTCAGGCTCCGAGCAGTACTTC	CASSFSGSEQYF
TRBV10-2	TRBD2	.	17	TRBJ2-6	TGCGCCAGCAGTGGGAGCGGGGCCAGCTCTGGGGCCAACGTCCTGACTTTC	CASSGSGASSGANVLTF
TRBV20-1	.	.	12	TRBJ2-5	TGCAGTGCCAATGACCTGGGGGAGACCCAGTACTTC	CSANDLGETQYF
TRBV29-1	.	.	12	TRBJ2-2	TGCAGCGTTAAACAGGGTTCTGGGGAGCTGTTTTTT	CSVKQGSGELFF
TRBV2	.	once	14	TRBJ1-5	TGTGCCAGCAGTGAGATGAATAGCAATCAGCCCCAGCATTTT	CASSEMNSNQPQHF
TRBV18	.	few	13	TRBJ2-3	TGTGCCAGCTCACCACCGTTCACAGATACGCAGTATTTT	CASSPPFTDTQYF
TRBV20-1	TRBD1	.	12	TRBJ1-1	TGCACTAACCGAGGGGGCAAGTACGGAGCTTTCTTT	CTNRGGKYGAFF
TRBV7-9	.	few	15	TRBJ1-2	TGTGCCAGCAGCTCAACGAGTATGCTGGGCTATGGCTACACCTTC	CASSSTSMLGYGYTF
TRBV12-3/TRBV12-4	TRBD2	.	14	TRBJ2-2	TGTGCCAGCATTCGCGGGGAGGGCACCGGGGAGCTGTTTTTT	CASIRGEGTGELFF
TRBV7-2	.	.	16	TRBJ2-2	TGTGCCAGCAGCCAAGGGGCGGTTCGTGACACCGGGGAGCTGTTTTTT	CASSQGAVRDTGELFF
TRBV7-8	.	many	12	TRBJ1-5	TGTGCCAGCAGCTTGGGTCTTCAGCCCCAGCATTTT	CASSLGLQPQHF
TRBV30	TRBD2	.	14	TRBJ2-7	TGTGCCTGGAGAGGAGCGGGAGGTGCCTACGAGCAGTACTTC	CAWRGAGGAYEQYF
TRBV4-1	.	few	14	TRBJ1-1	TGCGCCAGCAGCCAAGATCGGGACCCGGGAGAAGCTTTCTTT	CASSQDRDPGEAFF
TRBV7-9	TRBD2	many	16	TRBJ2-7	TGTGCCAGCAGCCCGCCGTTCGGGAGGGATCTTTACGAGCAGTACTTC	CASSPPFGRDLYEQYF
TRBV12-3/TRBV12-4	.	many	14	TRBJ2-1	TGTGCCAGCAGCCTTGCGGTGTCGGACAATGAGCAGTTCTTC	CASSLAVSDNEQFF
TRBV12-3/TRBV12-4	.	few	13	TRBJ1-2	TGTGCCAGCAGTCCCGGGGCCCAGGGGGGCTACACCTTC	CASSPGAQGGYTF
TRBV6-2/TRBV6-3	TRBD1	few	14	TRBJ1-1	TGTGCCAGCAGCCCGCTGGGACAGGGGCCCAACGCTTTCTTT	CASSPLGQGPNAFF
TRBV20-1	.	.	15	TRBJ1-6	TGCAGTGCTAGAATGGAGGGGTCGATGAATTCACCCCTCCACTTT	CSARMEGSMNSPLHF
TRBV5-1	TRBD2	many	15	TRBJ2-5	TGTGCCAGCAGCTTAGCGGGAGGTAGCCAAGAGACCCAGTACTTC	CASSLAGGSQETQYF
TRBV10-3	TRBD2	.	15	TRBJ2-3	TGTGCCATCAAGACTAGCGGGGGATCCACAGATACGCAGTATTTT	CAIKTSGGSTDTQYF
TRBV6-5	.	few	13	TRBJ1-1	TGTGCCAGCAGTTACAACCGGGACACTGAAGCTTTCTTT	CASSYNRDTEAFF
TRBV7-9	TRBD2	few	15	TRBJ2-1	TGTGCCAGCAGCTTATTAGCGGGGGGTCAGCTTGAGCAGTTCTTC	CASSLLAGGQLEQFF
TRBV12-3/TRBV12-4	.	.	14	TRBJ2-5	TGTGCCAGCAGTGGGGACATGGATGGGGAGACCCAGTACTTC	CASSGDMDGETQYF
TRBV5-7	TRBD1	.	16	TRBJ2-3	TGTGCCAGCAGCACCCGGACAGGGATCGCCCCAGATACGCAGTATTTT	CASSTRTGIAPDTQYF
TRBV7-9	.	few	15	TRBJ2-7	TGTGCCAGCAGCCGGGCAGGGTCAAATTACTACGAGCAGTACTTC	CASSRAGSNYYEQYF
TRBV3-1	.	.	14	TRBJ1-1	TGTGCCAGCAGTCACACTACAGCAGGGACGTGGGCTTTCTTT	CASSHTTAGTWAFF
TRBV4-2	.	many	13	TRBJ1-1	TGTGCCAGCAGCCAATGGGACAAGGGTGAAGCTTTCTTT	CASSQWDKGEAFF
TRBV4-2	.	many	17	TRBJ2-1	TGTGCCAGCAGCCAACTACCTAGCACTGATTCCTACAATGAGCAGTTCTTC	CASSQLPSTDSYNEQFF
TRBV6-1	.	.	15	TRBJ2-7	TGTGCCAGCAGTCCCAGAAAGGTACAGGGTTGGGAGCAGTACTTC	CASSPRKVQGWEQYF
TRBV28	.	few	16	TRBJ1-1	.	CASSFGPGGMNTEAFF
TRBV12-3/TRBV12-4	.	few	14	TRBJ2-5	TGTGCCAGCAGTTCTGGGCCTGGGGCGAAAACCCAGTACTTC	CASSSGPGAKTQYF
TRBV15	TRBD1	few	15	TRBJ1-2	TGTGCCACCAGCAGGGGACAGGGATCCAACTATGGCTACACCTTC	CATSRGQGSNYGYTF